The 24 T cell receptor beta chains in this list originate from one sample, sequenced in a study of T cell repertoires in cytomegalovirus infection. MiXCR was run by TCRdb on the reads, yielding one entry per CDR3 protein. The table includes around 300,000 distinct CDR3 sequences, approximately 25% detected once. Antigen specificity for these receptors is unknown. This material consisted of cultured PBMCs, taken from culture after CMV antigen stimulation. The receptors stem from a human donor in good health (CMV status not recorded). Some clones in this sample may be carry-over from other donors' samples.

V and J are TRBV4-3 and TRBJ2-5; TRBD2 aligns across 8 bases. Germline CDR1 and CDR2: LGHNA and YSLEER. V shed 1 base, J shed 4 bases, and the junction held 20 bases outside the gene matches. The CDR3 consists of 20 residues. The CDR3 DNA follows: TGCGCCAGCAGCCAAGGCTGGGGTCCTGGGAGCGGGAGTCTACGAGAGACCCAGTACTTC. Translation gives CASSQGWGPGSGSLRETQYF.

V and J are TRBV3-1 and TRBJ2-3; 13 bases line up with TRBD2. V lost 4 bases and J lost 5; bases outside the gene matches: 12. Germline lookup yields CDR1 LGHDT and CDR2 YNNKEL (reference sequence). The CDR3 is 18 amino acids. DNA of the CDR3: TGTGCCAGCAGCCTCGCTTCGGGACTAGCGGGATCTGTAGATACGCAGTATTTT. It specifies CASSLASGLAGSVDTQYF.

This clonotype was found many times. This rearrangement joins TRBV7-2 to TRBJ2-3, with 7 bases fitting TRBD2. Germline trimming cut 4 bases from V and 5 bases from J; bases unmatched to any gene: 9. Germline CDR1 and CDR2: SGHTA and FQGNSA. The CDR3 loop spans 15 amino acids. The CDR3 DNA reads TGTGCCAGCAGCTGGAAGGCGGGAGAAGTAGATACGCAGTATTTT. It yields the protein CASSWKAGEVDTQYF.

This clonotype appeared many times. V gene TRBV19 combines with J gene TRBJ1-3; TRBD1 aligns across 7 bases. With V trimmed by 3 bases and J by 8 bases, 7 bases remained unmatched. This CDR3 is 14 amino acids long. Germline V gene sequence: CDR1 LNHDA, CDR2 SQIVND (reference sequence). Here the CDR3 DNA reads TGTGCCAGTAGTATTCCCGGGACAGAAGACACCATATATTTT. This gives the protein CASSIPGTEDTIYF.

The CDR3 is CASSLKGVGGTEAFF. In DNA form, the CDR3 reads TGTGCCAGCAGTTTAAAAGGGGTGGGGGGCACTGAAGCTTTCTTT. The chain carries TRBV12-3 or TRBV12-4 and TRBJ1-1; D may be TRBD1 (5 bases). Trimming removed 2 bases at V and 4 bases at J, with 14 bases between. The length of the CDR3 is 15 residues.

The sample holds a few counts of this clonotype. V gene TRBV6-2 or TRBV6-3 combines with J gene TRBJ2-3; TRBD2 agrees at 10 bases. Trimming cost V 10 bases and J 2 bases; bases outside gene matches: 6. Germline loops: CDR1 MNHEY, CDR2 SVGEGT. The CDR3 contains 14 residues. The CDR3 DNA reads TGTGCCATCCAGCGGGAGGGCCTCACAGATACGCAGTATTTT. Amino acids: CAIQREGLTDTQYF.

The chain uses TRBV6-2 or TRBV6-3 and TRBJ1-1, with D maybe TRBD1 (5 bases). V lost 2 bases and J 0 bases, leaving 16 bases between the germline ends. The CDR3 has 17 residues. The V gene's germline CDR1 is MNHEY and CDR2 SVGEGT. The CDR3: CASSYRGAGGMNTEAFF. CDR3 coding DNA: TGTGCCAGCAGTTACCGAGGCGCCGGGGGGATGAACACTGAAGCTTTCTTT.

In this sample, this clonotype turned up a few times. The chain is built from TRBV20-1 and TRBJ1-4, with D perhaps TRBD1 (5 bases). Trimming cost V 5 bases and J 8 bases, with 15 bases left between them. CDR3 length equals 13 residues. Germline-derived CDR1 and CDR2 are DFQATT and SNEGSKA (reference sequence). The CDR3: CSARQIRREKLFF. In DNA form, the CDR3 reads TGCAGTGCTCGACAGATCAGGAGGGAAAAACTGTTTTTT.

This chain joins TRBV12-3 or TRBV12-4 and TRBJ2-3, with a tentative D call TRBD2 (6 bases). Trimming shortened V by 5 bases and J by 2 bases, and 20 bases separated the two germline ends. CDR3 length: 17 amino acids. The DNA of the CDR3 is TGTGCCAGCAGTCGCCGGGGAGGTAGCGGAACCACAGATACGCAGTATTTT. Translation: CASSRRGGSGTTDTQYF.

The J gene is TRBJ1-5, the V gene TRBV5-1; 7 bases fit TRBD1. The CDR3 length is 15 residues. The V segment lost 2 bases and the J segment 6 bases; nucleotides outside the gene matches: 8. Germline-derived CDR1 and CDR2 are SGHRS and YFSETQ. CDR3 sequence (DNA): TGCGCCAGCAGCTTAGAGGGGGCCCCGGGTCAGCCCCAGCATTTT. Its translation: CASSLEGAPGQPQHF.

This clonotype appeared once. This chain links TRBV6-1 with TRBJ2-1; D uncertain. The germline CDR1 and CDR2 sequences are MNHNS and SASEGT. Trimming shortened V by 6 bases and J by 5 bases, and 8 bases separated the two germline ends. This CDR3 is 12 amino acids long. CDR3 in amino acids: CASSLVDNEQFF. The CDR3 nucleotides are TGTGCCAGCAGCCTGGTTGACAATGAGCAGTTCTTC.

This clonotype was counted a few times. The chain couples TRBV19 to TRBJ2-3, with TRBD2 identical over 7 bases. The CDR3 length is 14 residues. Germline trimming cut 4 bases from V and 6 bases from J; bases unmatched to any gene: 7. Germline-derived CDR1 and CDR2 are LNHDA and SQIVND (reference sequence). The CDR3 DNA is TGTGCCAGTAGTAGAAGGACTAGTTGGGATACGCAGTATTTT. Translating it yields CASSRRTSWDTQYF.

This clonotype was observed at least ten times. The chain employs TRBV7-8 and TRBJ1-5, with D possibly TRBD1 on 6 matching bases. Germline CDR1 and CDR2: SGHVS and FQNEAQ. CDR3 length: 17 amino acids. Trimming removed 1 base at V and 1 base at J, with 14 bases between. This CDR3 reads CASSLGSAGVSNQPQHF. The CDR3, as DNA: TGTGCCAGCAGCTTAGGCTCGGCAGGGGTAAGCAATCAGCCCCAGCATTTT.

This clonotype has a handful of counts. This chain joins TRBV2 and TRBJ2-2; no reliable D call. This CDR3 comprises 14 residues. Trimming removed 2 bases at V and 0 bases at J, with 4 bases between. Looked up from germline, CDR1 is SNHLY and CDR2 is FYNNEI. The CDR3 loop reads CASSESANTGELFF. The CDR3 region has the DNA TGTGCCAGCAGTGAATCTGCGAACACCGGGGAGCTGTTTTTT.

This clonotype was detected ten times or more. J is TRBJ1-5 and V is TRBV7-2; D remains ambiguous. CDR3 length equals 14 residues. CDR1 and CDR2 from the germline V gene are SGHTA and FQGNSA. The V end lost 1 base, the J end lost 7 bases, and 11 bases lay between the germline ends. In DNA, the CDR3 is TGTGCCAGCAGCTTAGGCATGGACGCCCAGCCCCAGCATTTT. As protein: CASSLGMDAQPQHF.

This clonotype was recorded at least ten times. This chain joins TRBV7-2 and TRBJ2-5; 7 bases align to TRBD2. The V gene's germline CDR1 is SGHTA and CDR2 FQGNSA. The CDR3 is 13 amino acids. V lost 3 bases, J lost 3 bases, and 1 base stayed unmatched. CDR3 sequence (DNA): TGTGCCAGCAGCTTCGCGGGAGAAGAGACCCAGTACTTC. This codes for CASSFAGEETQYF.

This clonotype has more than one count but fewer than ten. The rearrangement uses TRBV19 and TRBJ2-2; D ambiguous. This CDR3 is 14 amino acids long. V gave up 1 base and J gave up 1 base, with 4 bases separating them. Germline V gene lookup returns CDR1 LNHDA and CDR2 SQIVND (reference sequence). CDR3 in amino acids: CASSIAVNTGELFF. DNA of the CDR3: TGTGCCAGTAGTATAGCGGTGAACACCGGGGAGCTGTTTTTT.

This clonotype was counted between two and nine times. V gene TRBV7-9 combines with J gene TRBJ2-7; perhaps TRBD2 as D (6 bases). V was clipped by 5 bases and J by 4 bases, with 15 bases between them. Looked up from germline, CDR1 is SEHNR and CDR2 is FQNEAQ (reference sequence). This CDR3 has 14 amino acids. CDR3 loop: CASSPKGRGYEQYV. CDR3 DNA sequence: TGTGCCAGCAGCCCTAAAGGGCGGGGATACGAGCAGTACGTC.

This clonotype turned up a few times. The rearrangement joins TRBV12-5 to TRBJ1-5, with 10 bases that match TRBD1. Trimming removed 1 base from V and 3 bases from J; junction bases left unmatched: 9. This CDR3 has 18 amino acids. CDR1 is LGHNT and CDR2 is FRNRAP in the germline V gene. CDR3 sequence: CASGLEPGTGASNQPQHF. The CDR3, as DNA: TGTGCTAGTGGTTTGGAGCCCGGGACAGGGGCCTCCAATCAGCCCCAGCATTTT. The variable domain in full, with the rest retrieved from reference TRBV12-5 and TRBJ1-5, is DARVTQTPRHKVTEMGQEVTMRCQPILGHNTVFWYRQTMMQGLELLAYFRNRAPLDDSGMPKDRFSAEMPDATLATLKIQPSEPRDSAVYFCASGLEPGTGASNQPQHFGDGTRLSIL.

This clonotype was recorded a few times. The chain joins TRBV7-9 to TRBJ1-1; weak D call: TRBD1 (6 bases). Germline values: CDR1 SEHNR, CDR2 FQNEAQ (reference sequence). CDR3 size: 18 residues. Deletions cut 3 bases from V and 4 bases from J, with 24 bases between. CDR3 loop: CASSFYRELYLPPTEAFF. The CDR3 DNA sequence: TGTGCCAGCAGCTTTTACAGGGAATTATACTTACCCCCCACTGAAGCTTTCTTT. The complete variable domain, with remaining parts taken from reference TRBV7-9 and TRBJ1-1, reads DTGVSQNPRHKITKRGQNVTFRCDPISEHNRLYWYRQTLGQGPEFLTYFQNEAQLEKSRLLSDRFSAERPKGSFSTLEIQRTEQGDSAMYLCASSFYRELYLPPTEAFFGQGTRLTVV.

This clonotype occurred once. The chain has TRBV11-2 and TRBJ2-5; D gene unclear. CDR1 and CDR2 (germline): SGHAT, FQNNGV. CDR3 length: 13 residues. Trimming took off 1 base at V and 5 bases at J, with 8 bases between the two ends. The CDR3 sequence is CASSLGSSETQYF. In DNA form, the CDR3 reads TGTGCCAGCAGCTTAGGGAGTAGTGAGACCCAGTACTTC.

As for this clonotype: At one end, the junction sequence differs from germline, possibly due to a read error. The chain links TRBV5-6 to TRBJ1-5; D unclear. This CDR3 region has 14 residues. Germline CDR1 SGHDT, CDR2 YYEEEE. The DNA for the CDR3 is TGTGCCAGCAGCTTGGCTCCAACCAATCAGCCCCAGCGTTTT. Translated: CASSLAPTNQPQRF.

This clonotype turned up a few times. The CDR3 DNA reads TGTGCCAGCAGCTCCACTAGCTCCAATGAGCAGTTCTTC. This encodes CASSSTSSNEQFF. The genes are TRBV7-2 and TRBJ2-1; D possibly corresponds to TRBD2 (6 bases). CDR1 SGHTA and CDR2 FQGNSA come from the germline V gene. This CDR3 is built from 13 residues. V was trimmed by 4 bases and J by 6 bases, leaving 10 bases between them.

The rearrangement uses TRBV18 and TRBJ2-5; TRBD2 agrees at 9 bases. This CDR3 region has 15 residues. The trim removed 2 bases at V and 4 bases at J, leaving 5 bases unmatched. Germline V gives CDR1 KGHSH, CDR2 LQKENI. CDR3 loop: CASSPSAGGLETQYF. Written as DNA, the CDR3 is TGTGCCAGCTCACCAAGTGCGGGAGGGTTAGAGACCCAGTACTTC. The variable domain in full, with the rest retrieved from reference TRBV18 and TRBJ2-5, is NAGVMQNPRHLVRRRGQEARLRCSPMKGHSHVYWYRQLPEEGLKFMVYLQKENIIDESGMPKERFSAEFPKEGPSILRIQQVVRGDSAAYFCASSPSAGGLETQYFGPGTRLLVL.